Sequencing of this T cell receptor (beta chain) was carried out in a study of cytomegalovirus exposure and HLA in healthy donors. Samples came from healthy bone marrow donors. General observations from the study: Later genetic work tied a missense DCLRE1C variant to beta-chain V and J trimming. Researchers counted approximately 160 TCR beta chains as cytomegalovirus-associated. Reported results showed that the classifier diagnosed cytomegalovirus status with high specificity and sensitivity.

With V trimmed by 1 base and J by 8 bases, 7 bases remained unmatched. CDR3 length: 16 residues. Per the germline V gene, CDR1 is SEHNR and CDR2 is FQNEAQ (reference sequence). This clone was seen a handful of times. The target antigen is unknown. Both 60 Vbeta primers and 13 Jbeta primers went into the PCR. Repertoires were generated with immunoSEQ multiplex PCR, while TCRdb's copy carries only in-frame clones and drops some. The data hold 150,000 to 200,000 clones, with almost 80% observed a single time. The chain has TRBV7-9 and TRBJ2-1; 11 bases agree with TRBD2. The source of this sequence is a man between 18 and 29 years old in good health and CMV-seropositive. The source material was PBMCs. The CDR3 nucleotides are TGTGCCAGCAGCTTAGTCGTAGCGGGAGGGTTAGATGAGCAGTTCTTC. Its protein is CASSLVVAGGLDEQFF.